This T cell receptor beta chain was recovered during a study of T cells expressing NK-cell markers. Each CDR3 protein gets one entry in TCRdb, which reprocessed the 5' RACE reads and gives no DNA. The sample shows 200,000 to 300,000 distinct CDR3 sequences, and around 0.4% sits with its ten largest clones. Germline CDR1 SGDLS, CDR2 YYNGEE. This CDR3 is built from 15 residues. Concerning this clonotype itself: Its matching antigen is unknown.

General study points: In a handful of donors, dominant clonotypes made up roughly 25-60.1% of CD3+CD56-NKG2C+ cells.

Material: blood T cells: a sorted CD56 or NKG2C T cell subset, CD4+ or CD8+ T cells, or bulk PBMC T cells (not recorded which). The chain employs TRBV9 and TRBJ2-1; TCRdb indicates TRBD1, and absent DNA this call remains unverified. This receptor was obtained from a man between 18 and 35 years old in good health. CDR3 region: CASSVGHRGVNEQFF.